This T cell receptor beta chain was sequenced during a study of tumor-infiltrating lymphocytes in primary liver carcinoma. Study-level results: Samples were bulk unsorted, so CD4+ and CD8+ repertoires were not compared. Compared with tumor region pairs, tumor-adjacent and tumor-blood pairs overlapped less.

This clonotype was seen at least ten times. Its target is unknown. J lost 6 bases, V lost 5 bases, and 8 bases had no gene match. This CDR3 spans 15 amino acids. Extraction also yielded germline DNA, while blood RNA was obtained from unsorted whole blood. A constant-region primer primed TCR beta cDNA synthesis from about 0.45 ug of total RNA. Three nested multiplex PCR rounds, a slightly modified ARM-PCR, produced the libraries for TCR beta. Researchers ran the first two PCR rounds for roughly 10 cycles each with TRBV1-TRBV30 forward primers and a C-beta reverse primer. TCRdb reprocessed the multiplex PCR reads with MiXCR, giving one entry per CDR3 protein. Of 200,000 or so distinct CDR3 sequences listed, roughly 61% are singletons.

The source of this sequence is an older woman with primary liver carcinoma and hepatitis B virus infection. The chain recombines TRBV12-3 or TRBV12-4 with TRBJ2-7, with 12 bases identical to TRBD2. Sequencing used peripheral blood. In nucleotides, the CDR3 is TGTGCCAGCAGTAGGACTAGCGGGAAGACCGGCGAGCAGTACTTC. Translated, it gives CASSRTSGKTGEQYF.